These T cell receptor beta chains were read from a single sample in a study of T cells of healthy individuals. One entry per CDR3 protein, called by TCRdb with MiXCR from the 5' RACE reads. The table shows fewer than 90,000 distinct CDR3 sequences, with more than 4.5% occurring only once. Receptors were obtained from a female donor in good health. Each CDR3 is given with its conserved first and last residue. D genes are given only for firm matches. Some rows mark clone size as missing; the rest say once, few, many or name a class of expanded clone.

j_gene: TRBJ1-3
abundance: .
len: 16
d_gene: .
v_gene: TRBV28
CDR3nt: TGTGCCAGCAGTTTCGGGACGGGAAGCTCTGGAAACACCATATATTTT
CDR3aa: CASSFGTGSSGNTIYF

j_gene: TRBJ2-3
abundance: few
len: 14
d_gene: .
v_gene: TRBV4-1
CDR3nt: TGCGCCAGCAGCCAAGATTTAAGGACAGATACGCAGTATTTT
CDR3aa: CASSQDLRTDTQYF

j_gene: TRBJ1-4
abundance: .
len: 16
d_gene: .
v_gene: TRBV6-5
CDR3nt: TGTGCCAGCAGTTACTCGTCGGGGCGGGATAATGAAAAACTGTTTTTT
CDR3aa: CASSYSSGRDNEKLFF

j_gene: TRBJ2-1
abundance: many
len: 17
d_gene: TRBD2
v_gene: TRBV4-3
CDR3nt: TGCGCCAGCAGCCAAGACGGGACTAGCGGGACGAACAATGAGCAGTTCTTC
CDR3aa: CASSQDGTSGTNNEQFF

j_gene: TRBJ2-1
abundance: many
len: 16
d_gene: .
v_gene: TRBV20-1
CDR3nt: TGCAGTGCTAGAGCCCCGCGTGAGGGGACCCAAGGGGAGCAGTTCTTC
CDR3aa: CSARAPREGTQGEQFF

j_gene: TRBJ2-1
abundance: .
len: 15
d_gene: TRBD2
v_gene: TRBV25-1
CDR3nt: TGTGCCAGCAGTCTCAAGGGACTAGCGTACAATGAGCAGTTCTTC
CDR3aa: CASSLKGLAYNEQFF

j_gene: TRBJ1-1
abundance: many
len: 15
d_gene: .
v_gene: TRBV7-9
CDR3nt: TGTGCCAGCAGCTCCCCTAGTTGGGCAGACTCTGAAGCTTTCTTT
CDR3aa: CASSSPSWADSEAFF

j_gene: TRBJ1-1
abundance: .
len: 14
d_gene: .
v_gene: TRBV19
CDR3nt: TGTGCCAGTAGTATAGGCGCTGGAAGCACTGAAGCTTTCTTT
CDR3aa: CASSIGAGSTEAFF

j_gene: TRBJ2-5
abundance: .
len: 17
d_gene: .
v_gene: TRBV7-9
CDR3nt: TGTGCCAGCAGCCTGTGGATGGGACTCGCTCAAAAAGAGACCCAGTACTTC
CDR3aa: CASSLWMGLAQKETQYF

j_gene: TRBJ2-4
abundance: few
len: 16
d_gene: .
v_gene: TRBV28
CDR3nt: TGTGCCAGCAGTTCCCAGGTTACCGGAGCCAAAAACATTCAGTACTTC
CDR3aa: CASSSQVTGAKNIQYF

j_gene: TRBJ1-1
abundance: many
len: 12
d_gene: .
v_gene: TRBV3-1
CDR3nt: TGTGCCAGCAGCTTTAGCGGGGCTGAAGCTTTCTTT
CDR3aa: CASSFSGAEAFF

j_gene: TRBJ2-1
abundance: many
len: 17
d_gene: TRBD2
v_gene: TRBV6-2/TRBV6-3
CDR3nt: TGTGCCAGCAGCGCACCTCCACTAGCGGCGGGAAACAATGAGCAGTTCTTC
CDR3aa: CASSAPPLAAGNNEQFF

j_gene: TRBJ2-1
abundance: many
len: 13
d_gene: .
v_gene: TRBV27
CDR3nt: TGTGCCAGCAGCCCCCGGGGCGTTAATGAGCAGTTCTTC
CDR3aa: CASSPRGVNEQFF

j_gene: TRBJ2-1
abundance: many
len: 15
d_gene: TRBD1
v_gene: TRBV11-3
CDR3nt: TGTGCCAGCAGCTCCGGACAGGGCTCCTACAATGAGCAGTTCTTC
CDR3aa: CASSSGQGSYNEQFF

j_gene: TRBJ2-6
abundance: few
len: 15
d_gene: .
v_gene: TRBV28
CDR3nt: TGTGCCAGCAGCCTCCAGGGTACAGGGGCCAACGTCCTGACTTTC
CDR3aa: CASSLQGTGANVLTF

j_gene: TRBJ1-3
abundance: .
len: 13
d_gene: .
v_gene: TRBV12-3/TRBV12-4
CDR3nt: TGTGCCAGCAGTTTAGTAGACAAGGGCACCATATATTTT
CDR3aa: CASSLVDKGTIYF

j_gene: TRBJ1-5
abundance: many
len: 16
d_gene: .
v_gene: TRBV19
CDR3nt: TGTGCCAGTAGTAGTTCCGGGGGATATAGCAATCAGCCCCAGCATTTT
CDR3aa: CASSSSGGYSNQPQHF

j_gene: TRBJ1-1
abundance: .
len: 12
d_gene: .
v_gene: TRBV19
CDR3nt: TGTGCCAGTAGAATCCGGGACACTGAAGCTTTCTTT
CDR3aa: CASRIRDTEAFF

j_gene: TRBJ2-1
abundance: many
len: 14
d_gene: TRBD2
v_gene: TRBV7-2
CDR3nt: TGTGCATCCAGGGGCCTAGCGGGAGGGGGTGAGCAGTTCTTC
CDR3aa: CASRGLAGGGEQFF

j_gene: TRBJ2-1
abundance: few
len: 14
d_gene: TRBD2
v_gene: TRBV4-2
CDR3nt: TGTGCCAGCAGCCACAACAAGCGGGAGACCACATGGTTCTTC
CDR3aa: CASSHNKRETTWFF

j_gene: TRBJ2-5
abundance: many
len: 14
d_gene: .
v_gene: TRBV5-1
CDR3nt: TGCGCCAGCAGCTTGGCGTCGTCGCAAGAGACCCAGTACTTC
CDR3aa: CASSLASSQETQYF

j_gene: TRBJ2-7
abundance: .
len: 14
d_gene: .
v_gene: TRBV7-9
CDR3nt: TGTGCCAGCAGCTTTCCGGGACTGGTGTACGAGCAGTACTTC
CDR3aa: CASSFPGLVYEQYF

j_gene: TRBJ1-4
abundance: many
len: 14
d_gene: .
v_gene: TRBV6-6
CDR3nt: TGTGCCAGCAGTTCGCAGGGCGGTAGTGAAAAACTGTTTTTT
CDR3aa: CASSSQGGSEKLFF

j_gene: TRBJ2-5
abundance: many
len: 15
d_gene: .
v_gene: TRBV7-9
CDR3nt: TGTGCCAGCAGCTTCGCACAGGGGAGGCAAGAGACCCAGTACTTC
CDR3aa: CASSFAQGRQETQYF

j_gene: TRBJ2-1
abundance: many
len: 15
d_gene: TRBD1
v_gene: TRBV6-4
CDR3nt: TGTGCCAGCAGAAGATGTGACAGGGGCCACAATGAGCAGTTCTTC
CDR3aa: CASRRCDRGHNEQFF

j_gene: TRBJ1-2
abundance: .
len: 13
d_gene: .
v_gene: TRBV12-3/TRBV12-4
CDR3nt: TGTGCCAGCAGTTCTAGCCGTAACTATGGCTACACCTTC
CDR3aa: CASSSSRNYGYTF

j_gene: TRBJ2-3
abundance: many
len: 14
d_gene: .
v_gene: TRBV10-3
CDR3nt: TGTGCCATCAGCTCTGCCCGCCAAACAGATACGCAGTATTTT
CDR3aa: CAISSARQTDTQYF

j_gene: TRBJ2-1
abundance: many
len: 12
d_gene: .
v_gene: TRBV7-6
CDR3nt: TGTGCCAGCAAGGGGAACTACAATGAGCAGTTCTTC
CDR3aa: CASKGNYNEQFF

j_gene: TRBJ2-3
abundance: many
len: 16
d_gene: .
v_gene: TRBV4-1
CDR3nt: TGCGCCAGCAGCCTAAGAGGGGCGCGGGAAACAGATACGCAGTATTTT
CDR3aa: CASSLRGARETDTQYF

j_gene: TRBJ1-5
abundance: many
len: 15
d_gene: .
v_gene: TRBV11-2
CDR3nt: TGTGCCAGCAGCCGAATTACAGGTAGCAATCAGCCCCAGCATTTT
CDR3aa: CASSRITGSNQPQHF

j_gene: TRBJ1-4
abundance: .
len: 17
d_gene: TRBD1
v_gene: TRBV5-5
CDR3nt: TGTGCCAGCAGCTTTTTCTATACAGGGGTAGCTAATGAAAAACTGTTTTTT
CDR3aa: CASSFFYTGVANEKLFF

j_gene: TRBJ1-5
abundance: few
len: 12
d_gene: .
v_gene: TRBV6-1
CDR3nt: TGTGCCAGCCAGGCTGGTGATCAGCCCCAGCATTTT
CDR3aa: CASQAGDQPQHF

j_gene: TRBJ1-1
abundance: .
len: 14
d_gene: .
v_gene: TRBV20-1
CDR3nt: TGCAGTGCTAGAGATCCATCCCCAGGGCCCGGAGCTTTCTTT
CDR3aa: CSARDPSPGPGAFF

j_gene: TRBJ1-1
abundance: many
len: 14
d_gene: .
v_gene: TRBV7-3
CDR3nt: TGTGCCAGCAGCTTACGAGGGATGAACACTGAAGCTTTCTTT
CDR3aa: CASSLRGMNTEAFF

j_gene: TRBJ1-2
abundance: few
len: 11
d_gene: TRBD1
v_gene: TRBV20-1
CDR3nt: TGCAGTGCAACAGGGGTGAATGGCTACACCTTC
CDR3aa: CSATGVNGYTF

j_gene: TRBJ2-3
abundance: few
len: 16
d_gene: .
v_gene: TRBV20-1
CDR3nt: TGCAGTGCTAGAGACCCTACAGCGGGTGAATCAGATACGCAGTATTTT
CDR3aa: CSARDPTAGESDTQYF